This T cell receptor beta chain was documented in a study of graft-versus-host responses after intestinal transplantation. Study conclusions and caveats: Researchers found GvH clones in recipient marrow, and some showed up first in ileum or blood.

Remarks on this clone: The antigen is undetermined.

Sequencing used immunoSEQ multiplex PCR; TCRdb keeps in-frame clones, though not all of them. The repertoire has about 36,000 clones, approximately 94% of them found once; the top ten carry about 0.23%. CDR3 length equals 19 residues. V was shortened by 1 base and J by 1 base, with 23 bases between the two germline ends. Germline V CDR1 and CDR2: SGHTA, FQGNSA. V usage is TRBV7-2 and J usage is TRBJ2-7, with D maybe TRBD1 (5 bases). This material consisted of unstimulated CD4+ T cells sorted from spleen or lymph node cells, taken before transplant. The TCR was taken from a human donor who was the organ donor for an intestinal transplant. The CDR3 reads CASSLERYRKGLPSYEQYF. The CDR3 coding sequence is TGTGCCAGCAGCTTAGAGCGCTATCGGAAGGGGCTGCCGTCCTACGAGCAGTACTTC.